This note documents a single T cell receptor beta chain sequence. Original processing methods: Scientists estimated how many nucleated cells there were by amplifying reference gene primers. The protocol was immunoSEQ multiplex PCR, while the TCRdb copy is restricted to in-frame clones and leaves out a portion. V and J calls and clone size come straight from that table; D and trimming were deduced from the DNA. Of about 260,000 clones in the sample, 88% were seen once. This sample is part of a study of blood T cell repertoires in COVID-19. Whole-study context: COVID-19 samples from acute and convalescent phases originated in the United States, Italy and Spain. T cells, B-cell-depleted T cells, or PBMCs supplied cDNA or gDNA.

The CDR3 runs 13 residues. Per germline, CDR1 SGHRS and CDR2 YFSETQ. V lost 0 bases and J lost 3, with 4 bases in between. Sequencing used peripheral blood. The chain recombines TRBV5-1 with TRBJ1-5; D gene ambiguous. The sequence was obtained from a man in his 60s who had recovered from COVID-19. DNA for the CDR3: TGCGCCAGCAGCTTGGCCCTCAATCAGCCCCAGCATTTT. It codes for CASSLALNQPQHF.